This entry features one T cell receptor (beta chain) sequence. What it binds is unknown. Possible read error: a much larger clone is one base away. TCR beta CDR3 regions were amplified from RNA transcripts. An initial round of RT-PCR targeting the TCR CDR3 relied on the HTBI primer set. TCRdb re-derived calls from the multiplex PCR reads in MiXCR, one entry per CDR3 protein. The sample shows 500,000 to 800,000 distinct CDR3 sequences, approximately 42% of them seen only once. The CDR3 contains 12 residues. The V and J ends lost 4 bases and 9 bases, in that order; junction bases with no gene match: 3. Germline CDR1 is SNHLY and CDR2 is FYNNEI. This sample was included in a study of T cells in Graves' hyperthyroidism and ophthalmopathy. Findings of the study overall: The majority of expanded thyroid clonotypes above 0.001 also appeared in blood.

Those patients with uncontrolled infection, other autoimmune disease, pregnancy or lactation were excluded. Diagnostic decisions used clinical symptoms, serum thyroxine and TRAb, thyroid ultrasound and orbital computed tomography. The sequencing input was peripheral blood or thyroid tissue (not recorded which). This TCR was sampled from an adult man with Graves' disease, either hyperthyroidism or ophthalmopathy (not recorded which). The chain recombines TRBV2 with TRBJ2-7; 10 bases match TRBD1. For the CDR3, the DNA is TGTGCCAGCAGTGGGGACAGGGGTGTGCAGTACTTC. This codes for CASSGDRGVQYF.